The source of this T cell receptor beta chain is a study of tumor and adjacent non-tumor tissue in lung cancer. The CDR3 spans 15 residues. The germline CDR1 and CDR2 sequences are SQVTM and ANQGSEA. J lost 3 bases, V lost 4 bases, and 8 bases had no gene match. No cell sorting was done before RNA was extracted from the tissue. Distant lung tissue was collected more than 3 cm away from the tumor edge. TCRbeta libraries were built with three rounds of nested PCR, modified from ARM-PCR. TCRdb reanalysed the multiplex PCR reads using MiXCR and keeps one entry per CDR3 protein. Of tens of thousands of distinct CDR3 sequences listed, about two thirds are singletons.

V is TRBV29-1 and J is TRBJ2-2, with TRBD1 identical over 7 bases. The sequence came from a woman between 45 and 60 years old with non-small cell lung cancer. Sequencing input: distant non-tumor lung tissue. The CDR3 DNA reads as TGCAGCGTTGTAGAACGGGACAGTTACACCGGGGAGCTGTTTTTT. Its translation is CSVVERDSYTGELFF.